Described below is a single T cell receptor beta chain sequence and its context. This sample stems from a study of control samples from healthy donors and cancer patients. Per germline, CDR1 SNHLY and CDR2 FYNNEI. The length of the CDR3 is 11 residues. V lost 6 bases to trimming and J lost 8 bases, with 5 bases between them. Libraries were prepared by immunoSEQ multiplex PCR; TCRdb keeps only in-frame clonotypes and omits some of them. Here the sample table reports about 210,000 clones. The clonotype comes from a woman aged 25-40 years in good health. Specimen: blood. The chain joins TRBV2 to TRBJ1-6; D is uncertain. CDR3 amino acids: CASRYDSPLHF. In DNA form, the CDR3 reads TGTGCCAGCAGGTACGATTCACCCCTCCACTTT.